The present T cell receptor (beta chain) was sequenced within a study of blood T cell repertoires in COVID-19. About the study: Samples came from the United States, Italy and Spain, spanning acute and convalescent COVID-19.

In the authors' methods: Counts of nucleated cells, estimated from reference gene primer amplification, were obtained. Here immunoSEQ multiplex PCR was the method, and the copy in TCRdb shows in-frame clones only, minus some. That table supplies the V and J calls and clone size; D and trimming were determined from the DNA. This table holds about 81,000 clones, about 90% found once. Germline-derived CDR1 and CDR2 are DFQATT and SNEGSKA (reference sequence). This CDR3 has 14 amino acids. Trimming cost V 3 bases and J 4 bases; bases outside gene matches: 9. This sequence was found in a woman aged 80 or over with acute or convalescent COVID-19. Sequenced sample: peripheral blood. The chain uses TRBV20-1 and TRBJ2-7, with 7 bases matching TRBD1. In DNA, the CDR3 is TGCAGTGCTAGTCGTACCAGGGGGAGTTACGAGCAGTACTTC. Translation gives CSASRTRGSYEQYF.